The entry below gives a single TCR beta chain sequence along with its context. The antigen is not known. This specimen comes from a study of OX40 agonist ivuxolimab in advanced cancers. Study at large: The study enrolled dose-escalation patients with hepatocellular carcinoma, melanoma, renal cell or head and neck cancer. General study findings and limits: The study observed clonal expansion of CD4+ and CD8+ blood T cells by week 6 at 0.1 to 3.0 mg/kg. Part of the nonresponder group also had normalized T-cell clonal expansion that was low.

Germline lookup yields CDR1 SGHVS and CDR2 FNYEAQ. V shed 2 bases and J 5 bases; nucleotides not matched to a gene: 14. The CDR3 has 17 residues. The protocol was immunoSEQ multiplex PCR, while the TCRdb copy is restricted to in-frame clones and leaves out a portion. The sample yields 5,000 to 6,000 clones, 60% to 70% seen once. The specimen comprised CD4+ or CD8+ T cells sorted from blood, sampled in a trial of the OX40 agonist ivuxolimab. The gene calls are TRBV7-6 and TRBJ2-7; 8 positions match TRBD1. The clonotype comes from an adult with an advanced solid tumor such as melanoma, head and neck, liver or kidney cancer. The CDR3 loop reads CASSLNGGGQGRNEQYF. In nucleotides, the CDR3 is TGTGCCAGCAGCTTAAATGGCGGCGGACAGGGACGCAACGAGCAGTACTTC.